One sample yielded the 29 T cell receptor beta chains listed below, sequenced in a study of T-cell memory formation after mild COVID-19. One entry per CDR3 protein results from TCRdb running MiXCR on the 5' RACE reads. The sample includes 500,000 to 550,000 distinct CDR3 sequences, around 21% of them seen just once. Sequencing was done on a sample of PBMCs or a T cell subset sorted from them (not recorded which). The receptors stem from an adult woman who had mild COVID-19 (a few samples of this study predate the infection). Cell type and time point are not known.

Only a few counts were recorded for this clonotype. This chain connects TRBV5-1 to TRBJ2-7, with TRBD2 identical over 8 bases. Trimming at V came to 4 bases and at J to 4 bases, leaving 13 bases not matched to a gene. Per the germline V gene, CDR1 is SGHRS and CDR2 is YFSETQ. CDR3 size: 16 residues. CDR3 DNA: TGCGCCAGCAGCCGGGAGGGGCGCGGGACACTATACGAGCAGTACTTC. Protein: CASSREGRGTLYEQYF.

The chain has TRBV2 and TRBJ1-4; D ambiguous. The germline V gene has CDR1 SNHLY and CDR2 FYNNEI. V shed 3 bases and J shed 8 bases, with 4 bases lying between them. The CDR3 spans 11 residues. The CDR3 spells CASSDREKLFF. The CDR3 DNA sequence: TGTGCCAGCAGTGATCGGGAAAAACTGTTTTTT.

The chain links TRBV5-5 to TRBJ2-7; the match to TRBD1 covers 11 bases. The CDR3 is 16 residues long. After removal of 1 base from V and 4 bases from J, the junction contained 7 bases not matched to a gene. Looked up from germline, CDR1 is SGHKS and CDR2 is YYEKEE (reference sequence). CDR3 protein: CASSLSGGTGGYEQYF. The CDR3 nucleotides are TGTGCCAGCAGCTTGTCTGGGGGGACAGGGGGGTACGAGCAGTACTTC. Variable domain in full (rest from reference TRBV5-5 and TRBJ2-7): DAGVTQSPTHLIKTRGQQVTLRCSPISGHKSVSWYQQVLGQGPQFIFQYYEKEERGRGNFPDRFSARQFPNYSSELNVNALLLGDSALYLCASSLSGGTGGYEQYFGPGTRLTVT.

The V gene is TRBV5-1, the J gene TRBJ2-7; TRBD2 aligns across 10 bases. CDR3 length: 14 residues. V shed 4 bases, J shed 3 bases, and the junction held 4 bases outside the gene matches. Germline CDR1 reads SGHRS; CDR2 reads YFSETQ. The CDR3 spells CASSIPSGSYEQYF. CDR3 coding DNA: TGCGCCAGCAGCATTCCTAGCGGGAGCTACGAGCAGTACTTC.

This clonotype was counted between two and nine times. The chain recombines TRBV7-8 with TRBJ2-7; tentative D call: TRBD2 (5 bases). The germline CDR1 and CDR2 sequences are SGHVS and FQNEAQ. The CDR3 loop spans 14 amino acids. V dropped 5 bases and J dropped 5 bases, with 16 bases sitting between them. The CDR3 loop is CASSPRRGTNEQYF. CDR3 DNA sequence: TGTGCCAGCAGCCCCCGACGGGGTACCAACGAGCAGTACTTC.

A few counts support this clonotype. The chain employs TRBV7-9 and TRBJ2-1; D gene unclear. Germline V gene sequence: CDR1 SEHNR, CDR2 FQNEAQ (reference sequence). The CDR3 covers 15 residues. Trimming stripped 2 bases from V and 7 bases from J, with 15 bases between. The CDR3 DNA is TGTGCCAGCAGCTTATTGGCGCCCTCGCTGAATGAGCAGTTCTTC. Its protein is CASSLLAPSLNEQFF.

V usage is TRBV27 and J usage is TRBJ1-2; D is possibly TRBD1 (6 bases). CDR1 MNHEY and CDR2 SMNVEV come from the germline V gene (reference sequence). V lost 2 bases and J lost 8, with 12 bases in between. The CDR3 extends over 13 amino acids. CDR3 protein: CASSLGGARGYTF. CDR3 nucleotide sequence: TGTGCCAGCAGTTTAGGGGGGGCGAGAGGCTACACCTTC.

V gene TRBV11-2 combines with J gene TRBJ2-1; a weak D match, TRBD2 (5 bases). The CDR3 is 17 amino acids. CDR1 SGHAT and CDR2 FQNNGV come from the germline V gene. The V end lost 1 base, the J end lost 0 bases, and 13 bases lay between the germline ends. The CDR3 loop is CASSLAAEAGSYNEQFF. CDR3 DNA sequence: TGTGCCAGCAGCTTAGCTGCGGAGGCGGGCTCCTACAATGAGCAGTTCTTC.

This clonotype was observed a few times. The chain combines TRBV27 with TRBJ2-3; tentatively, D is TRBD2 (6 bases). V was shortened by 6 bases and J by 2 bases, with 15 bases between the two germline ends. The CDR3 contains 15 residues. The germline V gene encodes CDR1 MNHEY and CDR2 SMNVEV (reference sequence). CDR3 nucleotides: TGTGCCAGCAGGATAGGACTAAGTAACACAGATACGCAGTATTTT. This encodes CASRIGLSNTDTQYF.

J is TRBJ2-4 and V is TRBV7-8; TRBD2 aligns across 10 bases. CDR1 is SGHVS, CDR2 FQNEAQ, per germline. V gave up 5 bases and J gave up 4 bases; unmatched junction bases: 2. This CDR3 is built from 14 residues. CDR3: CASSPLAGKNIQYF. CDR3 DNA: TGTGCCAGCAGCCCACTAGCGGGGAAAAACATTCAGTACTTC.

V and J are TRBV7-2 and TRBJ2-7; 8 bases are a match to TRBD2. Germline V CDR1 and CDR2: SGHTA, FQGNSA. The CDR3 has 20 amino acids. The trim removed 2 bases at V and 0 bases at J, leaving 18 bases unmatched. The CDR3 loop is CASSLFPPTSAGATSYEQYF. CDR3 coding DNA: TGTGCCAGCAGCTTATTCCCCCCGACGTCAGCGGGAGCTACCTCCTACGAGCAGTACTTC.

This sequence joins TRBV7-9 and TRBJ1-1; D perhaps matches TRBD1 (5 bases). The germline gives CDR1 SEHNR, CDR2 FQNEAQ (reference sequence). V lost 6 bases, J lost 9 bases, and 11 bases lay in between. CDR3 length: 11 amino acids. CDR3: CASSWGSKAFF. As DNA, the CDR3 is TGTGCCAGCAGTTGGGGCAGTAAAGCTTTCTTT.

The chain joins TRBV28 to TRBJ2-7; 9 bases agree with TRBD1. V dropped 5 bases and J dropped 4; count of bases not matched to a gene: 6. Germline-derived CDR1 and CDR2 are MDHEN and SYDVKM. The CDR3 spans 14 residues. The CDR3 region is CASSTRDREYEQYF. The CDR3 region has the DNA TGTGCCAGCAGTACCCGGGACAGGGAGTACGAGCAGTACTTC.

This clonotype was observed a handful of times. CDR3 protein: CASSTGPSLSYTF. The CDR3 DNA reads as TGTGCCAGTAGCACCGGGCCTTCATTGAGCTACACCTTC. The V call is TRBV19, the J call TRBJ1-2; D is uncertain. The CDR3 consists of 13 residues. V lost 6 bases to trimming and J lost 9 bases, with 17 bases between them. Per germline, CDR1 LNHDA and CDR2 SQIVND (reference sequence).

The V gene is TRBV12-3 or TRBV12-4, the J gene TRBJ2-7; TRBD2 aligns across 10 bases. The junction had 8 bases not matched to a gene; V was cut back by 8 bases and J by 7 bases. The CDR3 extends over 13 amino acids. CDR3 nucleotide sequence: TGTGCCAGCGCTATAGCGGGAGGTGAAGAGCAGTACTTC. It yields the protein CASAIAGGEEQYF.

The chain combines TRBV9 with TRBJ1-1; the match to TRBD1 covers 11 bases. Trimming cost V 3 bases and J 2 bases; bases outside gene matches: 6. Germline assignment: CDR1 SGDLS and CDR2 YYNGEE. The CDR3 is 16 residues long. This CDR3 is CASSAGGTGGNTEAFF. CDR3 nucleotides: TGTGCCAGCAGCGCAGGGGGGACAGGGGGTAACACTGAAGCTTTCTTT.

V usage is TRBV7-8 and J usage is TRBJ2-1, with D uncertain. This CDR3 spans 13 amino acids. The V and J ends lost 2 bases and 2 bases respectively, with 4 bases between them. CDR1 SGHVS and CDR2 FQNEAQ come from the germline V gene. DNA of the CDR3: TGTGCCAGCAGCTTAACTACCTACAATGAGCAGTTCTTC. Amino acids: CASSLTTYNEQFF. The full variable domain, its missing parts supplied by reference TRBV7-8 and TRBJ2-1, is GAGVSQSPRYKVAKRGQDVALRCDPISGHVSLFWYQQALGQGPEFLTYFQNEAQLDKSGLPSDRFFAERPEGSVSTLKIQRTQQEDSAVYLCASSLTTYNEQFFGPGTRLTVL.

The chain couples TRBV6-5 to TRBJ1-4; TRBD1 agrees at 7 bases. Germline lookup yields CDR1 MNHEY and CDR2 SVGAGI. The CDR3 has 13 residues. V shed 5 bases, J shed 7 bases, and the junction held 4 bases outside the gene matches. CDR3 nucleotides: TGTGCCAGCAGTAGACAGGGTGCTGAAAAACTGTTTTTT. It codes for CASSRQGAEKLFF.

V gene TRBV4-1 combines with J gene TRBJ1-6, with D tentatively TRBD1 (6 bases). Trimming stripped 6 bases from V and 6 bases from J, with 9 bases between. Germline CDR1 reads MGHRA; CDR2 reads YSYEKL. This CDR3 spans 13 amino acids. CDR3 loop: CASRQGPNSPLHF. The CDR3 coding sequence is TGCGCCAGCAGACAGGGCCCTAATTCACCCCTCCACTTT.

In this sample, this clonotype turned up a few times. The J gene is TRBJ2-7, the V gene TRBV9; perhaps D is TRBD1 or TRBD2 (5 bases each). Per the germline V gene, CDR1 is SGDLS and CDR2 is YYNGEE. The CDR3 length is 15 residues. V lost 0 bases and J 6 bases, leaving 16 bases between the germline ends. The CDR3 DNA follows: TGTGCCAGCAGCGTAGGGGGTCGGGGCGGTAGCGAGCAGTACTTC. Amino acid sequence: CASSVGGRGGSEQYF.

This clonotype occurred a few times. The chain is built from TRBV5-1 and TRBJ1-1, with a possible D match to TRBD1 (5 bases). Trimming removed 4 bases at V and 4 bases at J, with 11 bases between. This CDR3 region has 13 residues. Germline loops: CDR1 SGHRS, CDR2 YFSETQ. CDR3 region: CASSAQDLTEAFF. CDR3 DNA sequence: TGCGCCAGCAGCGCACAGGACCTCACTGAAGCTTTCTTT. The complete variable domain, with remaining parts taken from reference TRBV5-1 and TRBJ1-1, reads KAGVTQTPRYLIKTRGQQVTLSCSPISGHRSVSWYQQTPGQGLQFLFEYFSETQRNKGNFPGRFSGRQFSNSRSEMNVSTLELGDSALYLCASSAQDLTEAFFGQGTRLTVV.

This clonotype appeared a few times. The V gene is TRBV12-3 or TRBV12-4, the J gene TRBJ1-3; D is unresolved. The CDR3 spans 14 residues. V dropped 2 bases and J dropped 7 bases, with 12 bases sitting between them. DNA of the CDR3: TGTGCCAGCAGTTTACTCCCCTCTGAGAACACCATATATTTT. Encoded protein: CASSLLPSENTIYF.

This clonotype was picked up a small number of times. The J gene is TRBJ1-2, the V gene TRBV18; tentative D call: TRBD1 (6 bases). Germline V gene data show CDR1 as KGHSH and CDR2 as LQKENI. The CDR3 loop spans 13 amino acids. V was clipped by 3 bases and J by 8 bases, with 13 bases between them. The CDR3 region is CASSPKQGEGYTF. The CDR3 coding sequence is TGTGCCAGCTCACCGAAACAGGGTGAGGGCTACACCTTC.

The chain employs TRBV6-2 or TRBV6-3 and TRBJ2-7; 8 bases align to TRBD2. Trimming at V came to 0 bases and at J to 3 bases, leaving 7 bases not matched to a gene. This CDR3 has 16 amino acids. Germline CDR1 reads MNHEY; CDR2 reads SVGEGT. The CDR3 coding sequence is TGTGCCAGCAGTTACTCGACGGCGGGGGGATACTACGAGCAGTACTTC. It codes for CASSYSTAGGYYEQYF.

This clonotype has a handful of counts. This sequence joins TRBV6-1 and TRBJ1-1; the D gene is possibly TRBD1 (5 bases). V was cut by 1 base and J by 6 bases, with 15 bases left in between. This CDR3 region has 15 residues. CDR1 MNHNS and CDR2 SASEGT come from the germline V gene. The CDR3 DNA is TGTGCCAGCAGTGAAGATCTGGGGCGCGTCTCTGAAGCTTTCTTT. As protein: CASSEDLGRVSEAFF.

This clonotype was found a few times. This chain links TRBV5-1 with TRBJ1-1, with unresolved D. V lost 2 bases and J 6 bases, leaving 11 bases between the germline ends. CDR3 length: 13 residues. Germline CDR1 reads SGHRS; CDR2 reads YFSETQ. As DNA, the CDR3 is TGCGCCAGCAGCTTCTTTGAAGGAGCTGAAGCTTTCTTT. Its translation is CASSFFEGAEAFF. The entire variable domain, with the rest obtained from reference TRBV5-1 and TRBJ1-1, is as follows: KAGVTQTPRYLIKTRGQQVTLSCSPISGHRSVSWYQQTPGQGLQFLFEYFSETQRNKGNFPGRFSGRQFSNSRSEMNVSTLELGDSALYLCASSFFEGAEAFFGQGTRLTVV.

The chain couples TRBV19 to TRBJ2-7; D is unresolved. Per germline, CDR1 LNHDA and CDR2 SQIVND (reference sequence). Trimming took off 5 bases at V and 0 bases at J, with 17 bases between the two ends. CDR3 length: 16 amino acids. The CDR3 sequence: CASSESALNPSYEQYF. The DNA of the CDR3 is TGTGCCAGTAGTGAGTCAGCGTTGAATCCCTCCTACGAGCAGTACTTC.

The rearrangement joins TRBV24-1 to TRBJ2-5; TRBD2 is a possible D gene (6 bases). The length of the CDR3 is 15 residues. Germline CDR1 is KGHDR and CDR2 is SFDVKD. The germline V and J ends were trimmed by 3 bases and 4 bases, with 14 bases remaining between them. In nucleotides, the CDR3 is TGTGCCACCAGTGATGCCGGGACTCGAAGAGAGACCCAGTACTTC. Its translation is CATSDAGTRRETQYF.

The rearrangement joins TRBV6-5 to TRBJ1-1; 9 bases agree with TRBD1. The CDR3 sequence is 15 residues long. Germline CDR1 and CDR2: MNHEY and SVGAGI. V lost 5 bases to trimming and J lost 4 bases; unmatched junction nucleotides: 8. DNA of the CDR3: TGTGCCAGCAGTCACAACAGGGGGCGCGGCACTGAAGCTTTCTTT. It yields the protein CASSHNRGRGTEAFF.